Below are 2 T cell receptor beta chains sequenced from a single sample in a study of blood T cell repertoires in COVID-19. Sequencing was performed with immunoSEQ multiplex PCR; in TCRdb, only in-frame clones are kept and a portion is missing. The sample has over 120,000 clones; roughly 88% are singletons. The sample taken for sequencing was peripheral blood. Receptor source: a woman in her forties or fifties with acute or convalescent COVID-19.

CDR3 amino acids: CASSFDRGYGYTF. The CDR3 nucleotides are TGCGCCAGCAGCTTCGACAGGGGCTATGGCTACACCTTC. The chain recombines TRBV4-1 with TRBJ1-2, with TRBD1 matching 8 bases. This CDR3 is built from 13 residues. Germline CDR1 and CDR2: MGHRA and YSYEKL. Losses at the gene ends were 5 bases for V and 4 bases for J; bases not matched to a gene: 3.

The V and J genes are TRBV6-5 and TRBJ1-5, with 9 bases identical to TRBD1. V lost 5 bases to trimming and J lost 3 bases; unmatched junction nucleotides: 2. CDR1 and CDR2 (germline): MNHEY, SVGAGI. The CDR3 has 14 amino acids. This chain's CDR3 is CASSTGGNNQPQHF. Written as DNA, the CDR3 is TGTGCCAGCAGTACAGGGGGCAACAATCAGCCCCAGCATTTT.